This is a list of T cell receptor beta chains from one sample in a study of shared clonotypes between healthy human individuals. The protocol was immunoSEQ multiplex PCR, while the TCRdb copy is restricted to in-frame clones and leaves out a portion. The sample lists a few million clones; more than 90% were seen once. The sequencing sample was made of naive CD4+ T cells sorted from blood. The receptors come from a man aged 18 to 30 in good health. Both conserved end residues are part of each CDR3. The D gene is left open where the match is weak. Clone size, where shown, is once, few, many, or a class for clones that have expanded.

j_gene,v_gene,d_gene,abundance,CDR3aa
TRBJ2-7,TRBV6-8,.,.,CASSYHRNYEQYF
TRBJ1-5,TRBV27,TRBD1,.,CASSFGQGRGQPQHF
TRBJ1-1,TRBV30,.,few,CAWSLSGTNTEAFF
TRBJ1-5,TRBV28,.,.,CASGDYSNQPQHF
TRBJ1-1,TRBV6-5,.,.,CASSDTSFTEAFF
TRBJ2-1,TRBV7-2,.,.,CASSLGQGLYNEQFF
TRBJ2-3,TRBV9,.,.,CASSGHPRGTDTQYF
TRBJ2-2,TRBV10-3,.,.,CAISESRPNTGELFF
TRBJ1-2,TRBV18,.,.,CASSLIEEGYTF
TRBJ1-5,TRBV4-1,.,.,CASSQDRPFDGQPQHF
TRBJ2-4,TRBV9,.,.,CASSVGPTGLGNIQYF
TRBJ1-1,TRBV18,.,few,CASSPVGWGADTEAFF
TRBJ2-7,TRBV6-4,.,.,CASSAENRYYEQYF